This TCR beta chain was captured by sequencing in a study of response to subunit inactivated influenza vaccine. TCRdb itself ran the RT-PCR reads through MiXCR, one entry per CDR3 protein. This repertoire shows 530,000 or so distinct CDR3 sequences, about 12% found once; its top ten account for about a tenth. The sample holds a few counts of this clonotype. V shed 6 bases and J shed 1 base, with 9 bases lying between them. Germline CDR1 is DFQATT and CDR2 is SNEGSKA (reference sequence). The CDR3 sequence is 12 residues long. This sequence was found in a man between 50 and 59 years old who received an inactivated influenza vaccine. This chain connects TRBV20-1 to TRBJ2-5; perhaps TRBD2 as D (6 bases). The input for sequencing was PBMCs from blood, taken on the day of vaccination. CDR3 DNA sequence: TGCAGTGCCGGGGACTTCCAAGAGACCCAGTACTTC. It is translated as CSAGDFQETQYF.